Below, one T cell receptor beta chain is given with its context. This clonotype was seen many times. Its cognate antigen has yet to be identified. There are no base qualities to consult, and no much larger clone falls within one base. This sample was sequenced with an Illumina HiSeq 2000. Multiplex PCR amplification was used to generate the TCR beta chain libraries. High-throughput sequencing was used to analyze the amplified TCR beta chain products. In TCRdb, the public reads were trimmed at Q25 with fastp and aligned with MiXCR, with productive beta chains retained. Rows are unified per CDR3 protein, each entry keeping the most common DNA and genes. The sample includes several thousand distinct CDR3 sequences, with roughly 41% observed a single time. Less than 15% of the sample goes to the ten largest clones. Adjacent samples were composed of nontumor breast tissue surrounding the tumor. These data come from a study of breast tumors, draining lymph nodes, adjacent tissues (dated by TCRdb to the mid-2010s). Regarding the complete study: In breast cancer patients, the study compared the TCR beta repertoires of tumor, adjacent nontumor tissue and axillary lymph nodes. In human breast cancer, the study set out to evaluate how tumor, surrounding tissue and draining lymph node repertoires relate to one another and whether T cells may move between these sites.

The CDR3 holds 18 amino acids from the cysteine to the phenylalanine. Only the CDR3 DNA stays, 54 bases, in frame from base 1. CDR1 LNHDA and CDR2 SQIVND were looked up in the germline V gene (reference sequence). A distance of 25 bases separates the germline ends of V and J, which lose 6 bases and 3 bases respectively. What the authors observed across the whole study: The data were judged consistent with most tumor T cells deriving from the lymph node and then expanding within tumor tissue. Tumors showed preferential V and J gene usage, and their T-cell repertoire diversity fell below that of lymph nodes yet above that of nontumor tissue. Tumor and nontumor tissue repertoires were found to be significantly more similar in luminal-like than in basal-like breast cancer. Rather than being directly demonstrated, the conclusion that tumor T cells originate in lymph nodes was presented as consistent with a hypothesis.

The sequence derives from a female donor with breast cancer. Some clones in this sample may be carry-over from other donors' samples. The chain couples TRBV19 to TRBJ2-3; the D match is possibly TRBD1 or TRBD2, with 5 bases aligned in each. Sequenced: tumor-adjacent breast tissue. The CDR3 reads as follows: CASRPRGERGKGTDTQYF. The DNA is as follows: TGTGCCAGTAGACCGAGAGGTGAGAGGGGTAAGGGGACAGATACGCAGTATTTT.